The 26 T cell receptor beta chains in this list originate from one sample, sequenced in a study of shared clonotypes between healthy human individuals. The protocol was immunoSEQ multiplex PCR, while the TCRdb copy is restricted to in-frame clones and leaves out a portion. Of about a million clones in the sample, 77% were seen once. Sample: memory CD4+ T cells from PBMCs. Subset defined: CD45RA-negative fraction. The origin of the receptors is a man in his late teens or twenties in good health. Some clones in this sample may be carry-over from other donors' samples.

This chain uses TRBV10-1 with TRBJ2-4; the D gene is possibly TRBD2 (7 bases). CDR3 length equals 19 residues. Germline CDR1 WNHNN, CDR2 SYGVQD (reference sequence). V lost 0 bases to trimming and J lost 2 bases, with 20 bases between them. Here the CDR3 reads CASSESTGIGGASKNIQYF. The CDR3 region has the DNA TGCGCCAGCAGTGAGTCCACAGGGATAGGGGGGGCGTCCAAAAACATTCAGTACTTC.

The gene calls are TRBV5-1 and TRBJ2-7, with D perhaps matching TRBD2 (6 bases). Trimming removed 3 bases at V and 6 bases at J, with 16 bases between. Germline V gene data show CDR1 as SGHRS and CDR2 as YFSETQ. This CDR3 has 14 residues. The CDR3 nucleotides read TGCGCCAGCAGCTCTGCGGCCGGGAGTGGCGAGCAGTACTTC. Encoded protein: CASSSAAGSGEQYF.

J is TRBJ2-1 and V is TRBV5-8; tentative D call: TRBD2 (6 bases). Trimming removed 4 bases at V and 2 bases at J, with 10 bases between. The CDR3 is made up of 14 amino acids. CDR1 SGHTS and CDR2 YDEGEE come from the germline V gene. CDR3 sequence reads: CASSPRRAYNEQFF. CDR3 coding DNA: TGTGCCAGCAGCCCCCGGAGGGCCTACAATGAGCAGTTCTTC.

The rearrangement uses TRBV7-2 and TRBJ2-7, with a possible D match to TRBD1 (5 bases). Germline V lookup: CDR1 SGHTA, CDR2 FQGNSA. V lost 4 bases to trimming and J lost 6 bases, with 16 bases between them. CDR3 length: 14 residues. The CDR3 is CASSSTPTAGEQYF. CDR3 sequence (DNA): TGTGCCAGCAGCTCAACCCCGACAGCCGGCGAGCAGTACTTC. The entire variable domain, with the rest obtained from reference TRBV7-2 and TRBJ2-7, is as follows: GAGVSQSPSNKVTEKGKDVELRCDPISGHTALYWYRQSLGQGLEFLIYFQGNSAPDKSGLPSDRFSAERTGGSVSTLTIQRTQQEDSAVYLCASSSTPTAGEQYFGPGTRLTVT.

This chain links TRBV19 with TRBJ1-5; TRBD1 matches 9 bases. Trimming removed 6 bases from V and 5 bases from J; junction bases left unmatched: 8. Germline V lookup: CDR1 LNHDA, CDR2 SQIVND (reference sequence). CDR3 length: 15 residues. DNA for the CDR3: TGTGCCAGTAGCCGGACAGGGGTTACGGATCAGCCCCAGCATTTT. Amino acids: CASSRTGVTDQPQHF. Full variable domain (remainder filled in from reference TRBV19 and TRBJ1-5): DGGITQSPKYLFRKEGQNVTLSCEQNLNHDAMYWYRQDPGQGLRLIYYSQIVNDFQKGDIAEGYSVSREKKESFPLTVTSAQKNPTAFYLCASSRTGVTDQPQHFGDGTRLSIL.

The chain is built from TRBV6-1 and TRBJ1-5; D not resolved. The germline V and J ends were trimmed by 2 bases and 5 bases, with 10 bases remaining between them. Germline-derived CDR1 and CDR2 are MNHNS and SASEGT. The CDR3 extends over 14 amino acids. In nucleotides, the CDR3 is TGTGCCAGCAGTGAAAAGGGAAGGGATCAGCCCCAGCATTTT. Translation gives CASSEKGRDQPQHF.

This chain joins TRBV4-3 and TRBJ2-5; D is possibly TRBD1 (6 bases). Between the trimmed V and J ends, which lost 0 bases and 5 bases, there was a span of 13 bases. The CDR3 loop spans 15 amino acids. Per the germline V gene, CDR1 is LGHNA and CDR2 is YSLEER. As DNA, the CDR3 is TGCGCCAGCAGCCAAGATTCGGGACATTCGGAGACCCAGTACTTC. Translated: CASSQDSGHSETQYF.

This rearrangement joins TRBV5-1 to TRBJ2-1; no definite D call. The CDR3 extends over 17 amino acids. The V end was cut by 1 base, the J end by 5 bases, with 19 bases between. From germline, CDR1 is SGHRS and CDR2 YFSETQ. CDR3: CASSLFPGRGVNNEQFF. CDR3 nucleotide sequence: TGCGCCAGCAGCTTGTTTCCAGGTAGAGGAGTTAACAATGAGCAGTTCTTC. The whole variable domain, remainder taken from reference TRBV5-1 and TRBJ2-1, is KAGVTQTPRYLIKTRGQQVTLSCSPISGHRSVSWYQQTPGQGLQFLFEYFSETQRNKGNFPGRFSGRQFSNSRSEMNVSTLELGDSALYLCASSLFPGRGVNNEQFFGPGTRLTVL.

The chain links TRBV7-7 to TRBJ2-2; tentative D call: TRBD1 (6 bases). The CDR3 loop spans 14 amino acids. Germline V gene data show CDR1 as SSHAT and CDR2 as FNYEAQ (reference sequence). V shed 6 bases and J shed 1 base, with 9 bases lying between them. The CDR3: CASRPGQNTGELFF. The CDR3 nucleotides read TGTGCCAGCAGGCCGGGACAGAACACCGGGGAGCTGTTTTTT.

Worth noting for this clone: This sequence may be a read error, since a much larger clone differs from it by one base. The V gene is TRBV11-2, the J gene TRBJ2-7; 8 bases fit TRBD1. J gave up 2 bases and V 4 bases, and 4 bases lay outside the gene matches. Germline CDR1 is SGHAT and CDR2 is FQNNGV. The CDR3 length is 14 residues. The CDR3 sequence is CASSSQQGAYEQYF. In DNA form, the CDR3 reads TGTGCCAGCAGCTCCCAACAGGGGGCCTACGAGCAGTACTTC.

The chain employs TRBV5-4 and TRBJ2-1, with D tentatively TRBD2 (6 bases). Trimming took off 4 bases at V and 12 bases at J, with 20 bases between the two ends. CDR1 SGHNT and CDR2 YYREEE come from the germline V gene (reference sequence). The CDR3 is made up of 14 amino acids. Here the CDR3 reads CASSRSSGTPLQFF. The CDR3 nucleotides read TGTGCCAGCAGCCGCAGCTCGGGGACTCCTCTGCAGTTCTTC.

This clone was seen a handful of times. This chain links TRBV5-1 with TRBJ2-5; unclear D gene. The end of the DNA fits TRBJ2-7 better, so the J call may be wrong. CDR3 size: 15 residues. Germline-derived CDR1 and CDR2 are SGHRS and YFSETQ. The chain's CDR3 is CASSLGVGFSYEQYF. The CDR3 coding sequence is TGCGCCAGCAGCTTGGGAGTAGGTTTCTCCTACGAGCAGTACTTC.

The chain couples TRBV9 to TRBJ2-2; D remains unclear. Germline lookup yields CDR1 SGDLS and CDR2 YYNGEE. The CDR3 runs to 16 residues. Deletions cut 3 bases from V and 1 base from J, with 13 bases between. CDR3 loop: CASSGGLLGNTGELFF. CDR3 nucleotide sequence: TGTGCCAGCAGCGGAGGCCTTTTGGGGAACACCGGGGAGCTGTTTTTT.

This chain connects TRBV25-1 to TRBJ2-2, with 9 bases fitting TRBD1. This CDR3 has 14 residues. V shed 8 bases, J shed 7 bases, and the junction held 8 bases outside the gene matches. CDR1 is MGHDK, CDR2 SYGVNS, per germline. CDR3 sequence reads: CASEGQGALGELFF. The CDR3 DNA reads TGTGCCAGCGAGGGACAGGGAGCGCTCGGGGAGCTGTTTTTT.

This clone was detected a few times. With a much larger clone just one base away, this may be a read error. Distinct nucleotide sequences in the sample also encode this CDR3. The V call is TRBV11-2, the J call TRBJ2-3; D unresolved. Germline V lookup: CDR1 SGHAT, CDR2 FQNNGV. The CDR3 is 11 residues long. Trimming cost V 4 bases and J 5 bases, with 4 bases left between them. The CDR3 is CASSSRDTQYF. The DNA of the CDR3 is TGTGCCAGCAGCTCCAGAGATACGCAGTATTTT. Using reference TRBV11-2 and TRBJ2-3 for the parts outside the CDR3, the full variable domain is EAGVAQSPRYKIIEKRQSVAFWCNPISGHATLYWYQQILGQGPKLLIQFQNNGVVDDSQLPKDRFSAERLKGVDSTLKIQPAKLEDSAVYLCASSSRDTQYFGPGTRLTVL.

CDR3 in amino acids: CASSLTGRNTEAFF. For the CDR3, the DNA is TGTGCCAGCAGCCTGACAGGGAGGAACACTGAAGCTTTCTTT. The chain carries TRBV7-2 and TRBJ1-1; 7 bases line up with TRBD1. V dropped 5 bases and J dropped 1; count of bases not matched to a gene: 4. In germline, CDR1 is SGHTA, CDR2 FQGNSA. CDR3 length: 14 residues.

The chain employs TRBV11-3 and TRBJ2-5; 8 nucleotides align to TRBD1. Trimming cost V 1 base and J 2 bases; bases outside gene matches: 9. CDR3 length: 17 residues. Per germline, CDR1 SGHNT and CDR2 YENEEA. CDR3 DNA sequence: TGTGCCAGCAGCTTAGGGGACAGGCACCCAACGCAAGAGACCCAGTACTTC. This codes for CASSLGDRHPTQETQYF.

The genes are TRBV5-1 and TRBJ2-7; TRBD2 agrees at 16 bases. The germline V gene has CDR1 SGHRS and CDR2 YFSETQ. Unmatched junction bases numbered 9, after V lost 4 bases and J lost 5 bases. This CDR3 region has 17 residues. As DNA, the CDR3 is TGCGCCAGCAGCCAACTCCCGGGACTAGCGGGAGGGGACGAGCAGTACTTC. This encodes CASSQLPGLAGGDEQYF. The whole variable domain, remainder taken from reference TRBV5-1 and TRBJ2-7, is KAGVTQTPRYLIKTRGQQVTLSCSPISGHRSVSWYQQTPGQGLQFLFEYFSETQRNKGNFPGRFSGRQFSNSRSEMNVSTLELGDSALYLCASSQLPGLAGGDEQYFGPGTRLTVT.

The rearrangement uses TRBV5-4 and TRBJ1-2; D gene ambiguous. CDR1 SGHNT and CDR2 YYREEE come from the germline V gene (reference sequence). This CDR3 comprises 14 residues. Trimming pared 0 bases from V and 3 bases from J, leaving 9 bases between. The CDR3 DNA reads TGTGCCAGCAGCTTGGCGGTCGGGGACTATGGCTACACCTTC. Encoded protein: CASSLAVGDYGYTF.

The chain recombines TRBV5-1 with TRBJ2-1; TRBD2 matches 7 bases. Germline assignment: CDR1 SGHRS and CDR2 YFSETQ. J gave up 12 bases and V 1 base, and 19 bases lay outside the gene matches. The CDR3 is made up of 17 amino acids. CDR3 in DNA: TGCGCCAGCAGCTTGATACCCGGGACTACATTTCAAAGAGGGCAGTTCTTC. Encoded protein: CASSLIPGTTFQRGQFF.

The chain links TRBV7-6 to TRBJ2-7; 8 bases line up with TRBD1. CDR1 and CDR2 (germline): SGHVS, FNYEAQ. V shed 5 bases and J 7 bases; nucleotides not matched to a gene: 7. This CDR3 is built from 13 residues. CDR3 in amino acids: CASSPRDRGEQYF. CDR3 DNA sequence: TGTGCCAGCAGCCCGAGAGACAGGGGTGAGCAGTACTTC. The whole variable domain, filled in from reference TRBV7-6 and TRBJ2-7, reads GAGVSQSPRYKVTKRGQDVALRCDPISGHVSLYWYRQALGQGPEFLTYFNYEAQQDKSGLPNDRFSAERPEGSISTLTIQRTEQRDSAMYRCASSPRDRGEQYFGPGTRLTVT.

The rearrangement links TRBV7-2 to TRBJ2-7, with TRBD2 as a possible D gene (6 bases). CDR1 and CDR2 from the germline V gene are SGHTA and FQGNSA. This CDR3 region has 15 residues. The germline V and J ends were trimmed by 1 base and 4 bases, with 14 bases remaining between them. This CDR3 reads CASSLGRGYKYEQYF. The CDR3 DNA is TGTGCCAGCAGCTTAGGGCGGGGCTATAAATACGAGCAGTACTTC.

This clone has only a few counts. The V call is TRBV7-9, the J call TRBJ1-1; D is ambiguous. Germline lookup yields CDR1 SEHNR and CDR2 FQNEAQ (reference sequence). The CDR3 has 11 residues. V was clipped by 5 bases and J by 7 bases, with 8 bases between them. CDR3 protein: CASSGYNEAFF. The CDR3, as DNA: TGTGCCAGCAGCGGATATAATGAAGCTTTCTTT.

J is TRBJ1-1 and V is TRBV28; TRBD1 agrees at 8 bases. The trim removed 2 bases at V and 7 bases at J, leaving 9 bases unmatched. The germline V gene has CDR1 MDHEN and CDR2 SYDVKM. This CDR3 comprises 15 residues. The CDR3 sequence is CASSLPRTGKNEAFF. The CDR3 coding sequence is TGTGCCAGCAGTTTACCGAGGACAGGGAAAAATGAAGCTTTCTTT.

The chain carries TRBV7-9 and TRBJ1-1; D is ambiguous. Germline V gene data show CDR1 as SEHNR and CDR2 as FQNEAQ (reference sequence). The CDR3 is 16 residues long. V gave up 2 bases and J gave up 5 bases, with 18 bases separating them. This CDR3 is CASSLPPTSRRTEAFF. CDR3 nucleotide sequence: TGTGCCAGCAGCTTACCACCGACCTCACGGAGGACTGAAGCTTTCTTT.

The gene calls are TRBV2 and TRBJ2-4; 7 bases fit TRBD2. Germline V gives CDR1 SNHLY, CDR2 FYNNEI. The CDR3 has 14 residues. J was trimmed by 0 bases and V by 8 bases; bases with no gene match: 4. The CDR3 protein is CASSGGQAKNIQYF. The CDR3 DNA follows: TGTGCCAGCTCGGGAGGACAAGCCAAAAACATTCAGTACTTC.